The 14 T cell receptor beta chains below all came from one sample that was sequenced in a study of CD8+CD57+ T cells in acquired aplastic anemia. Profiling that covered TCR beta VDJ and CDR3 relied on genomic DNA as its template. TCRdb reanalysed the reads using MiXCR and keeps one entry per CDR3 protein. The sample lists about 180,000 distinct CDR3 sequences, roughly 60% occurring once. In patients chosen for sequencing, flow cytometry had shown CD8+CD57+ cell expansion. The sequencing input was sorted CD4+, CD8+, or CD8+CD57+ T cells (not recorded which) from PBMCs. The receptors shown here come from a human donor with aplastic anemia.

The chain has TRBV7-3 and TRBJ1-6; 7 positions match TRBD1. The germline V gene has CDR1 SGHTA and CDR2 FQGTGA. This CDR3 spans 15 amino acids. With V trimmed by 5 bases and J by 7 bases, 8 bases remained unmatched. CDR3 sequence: CASSQQGVDNSPLHF. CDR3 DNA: TGTGCCAGCAGCCAGCAGGGGGTCGACAATTCACCCCTCCACTTT.

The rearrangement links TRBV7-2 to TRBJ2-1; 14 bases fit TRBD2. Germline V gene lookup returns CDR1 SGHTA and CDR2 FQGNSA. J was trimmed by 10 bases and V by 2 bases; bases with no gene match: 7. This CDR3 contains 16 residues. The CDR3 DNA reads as TGTGCCAGCAGCTTATATGGGACTAGCGGGAGAGGAGAGCAGTTCTTC. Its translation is CASSLYGTSGRGEQFF.

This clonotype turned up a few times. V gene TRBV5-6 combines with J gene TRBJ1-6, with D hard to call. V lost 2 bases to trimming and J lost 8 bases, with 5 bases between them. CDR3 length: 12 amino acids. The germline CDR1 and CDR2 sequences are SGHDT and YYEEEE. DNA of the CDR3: TGTGCCAGCAGCTTAGCATATTCACCCCTCCACTTT. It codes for CASSLAYSPLHF. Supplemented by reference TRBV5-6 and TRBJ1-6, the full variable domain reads DAGVTQSPTHLIKTRGQQVTLRCSPKSGHDTVSWYQQALGQGPQFIFQYYEEEERQRGNFPDRFSGHQFPNYSSELNVNALLLGDSALYLCASSLAYSPLHFGNGTRLTVT.

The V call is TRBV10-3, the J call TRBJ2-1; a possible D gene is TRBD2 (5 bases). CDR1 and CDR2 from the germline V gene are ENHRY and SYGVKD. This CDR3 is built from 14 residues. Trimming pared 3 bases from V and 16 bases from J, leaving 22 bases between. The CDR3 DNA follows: TGTGCCATCAGTGACCCCCAAGGGTGGACTGAAGCTTTCTTC. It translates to CAISDPQGWTEAFF.

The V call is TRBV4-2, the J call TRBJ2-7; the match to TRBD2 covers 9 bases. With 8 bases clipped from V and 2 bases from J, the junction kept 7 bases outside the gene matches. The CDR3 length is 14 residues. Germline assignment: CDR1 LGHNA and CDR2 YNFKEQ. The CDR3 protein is CASARGGETYEQYF. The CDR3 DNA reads TGTGCCAGCGCGCGGGGGGGCGAGACCTACGAGCAGTACTTC.

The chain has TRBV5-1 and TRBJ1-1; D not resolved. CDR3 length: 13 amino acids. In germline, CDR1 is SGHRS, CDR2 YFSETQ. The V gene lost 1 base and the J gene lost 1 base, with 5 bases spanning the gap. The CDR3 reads CASSLTPNTEAFF. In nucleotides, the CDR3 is TGCGCCAGCAGCTTGACACCGAACACTGAAGCTTTCTTT.

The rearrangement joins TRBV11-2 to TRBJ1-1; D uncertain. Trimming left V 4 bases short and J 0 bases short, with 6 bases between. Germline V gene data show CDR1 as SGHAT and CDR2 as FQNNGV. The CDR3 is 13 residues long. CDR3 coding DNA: TGTGCCAGCAGCTCCGGGCTGAACACTGAAGCTTTCTTT. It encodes CASSSGLNTEAFF.

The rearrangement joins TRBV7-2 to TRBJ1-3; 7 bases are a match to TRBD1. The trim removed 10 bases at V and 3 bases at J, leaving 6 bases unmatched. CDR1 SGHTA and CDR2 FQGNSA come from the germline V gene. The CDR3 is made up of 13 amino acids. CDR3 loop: CATGGQIGNTIYF. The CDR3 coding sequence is TGTGCCACAGGGGGGCAGATTGGAAACACCATATATTTT.

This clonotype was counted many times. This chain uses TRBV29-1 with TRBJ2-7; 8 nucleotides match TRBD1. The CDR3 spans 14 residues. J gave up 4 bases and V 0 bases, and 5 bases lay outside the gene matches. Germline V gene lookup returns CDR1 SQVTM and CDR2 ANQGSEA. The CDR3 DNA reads TGCAGCGTTGAAGAATGGACAGGGAGGTACGAGCAGTACTTC. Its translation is CSVEEWTGRYEQYF.

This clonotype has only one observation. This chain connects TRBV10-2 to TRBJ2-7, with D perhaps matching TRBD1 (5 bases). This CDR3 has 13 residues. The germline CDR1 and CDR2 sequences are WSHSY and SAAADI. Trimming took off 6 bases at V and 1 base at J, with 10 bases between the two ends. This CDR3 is CASSRDQSYEQYF. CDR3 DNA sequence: TGCGCCAGCAGCAGGGATCAGTCCTACGAGCAGTACTTC.

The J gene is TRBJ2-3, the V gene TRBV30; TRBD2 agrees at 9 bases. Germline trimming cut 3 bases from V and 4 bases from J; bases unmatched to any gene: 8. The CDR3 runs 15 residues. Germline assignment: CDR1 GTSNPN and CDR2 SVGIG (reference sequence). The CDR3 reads CAWSGGGAGADTQYF. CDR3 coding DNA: TGTGCCTGGAGCGGCGGGGGGGCCGGGGCAGATACGCAGTATTTT. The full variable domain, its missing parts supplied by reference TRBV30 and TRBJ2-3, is SQTIHQWPATLVQPVGSPLSLECTVEGTSNPNLYWYRQAAGRGLQLLFYSVGIGQISSEVPQNLSASRPQDRQFILSSKKLLLSDSGFYLCAWSGGGAGADTQYFGPGTRLTVL.

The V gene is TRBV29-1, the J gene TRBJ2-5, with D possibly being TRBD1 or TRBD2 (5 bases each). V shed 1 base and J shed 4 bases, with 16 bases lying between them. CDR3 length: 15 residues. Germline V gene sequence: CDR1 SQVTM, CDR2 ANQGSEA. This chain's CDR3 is CSVEGSGARRETQYF. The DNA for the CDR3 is TGCAGCGTTGAAGGCTCCGGGGCCAGAAGAGAGACCCAGTACTTC. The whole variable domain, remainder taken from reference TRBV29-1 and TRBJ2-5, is SAVISQKPSRDICQRGTSLTIQCQVDSQVTMMFWYRQQPGQSLTLIATANQGSEATYESGFVIDKFPISRPNLTFSTLTVSNMSPEDSSIYLCSVEGSGARRETQYFGPGTRLLVL.

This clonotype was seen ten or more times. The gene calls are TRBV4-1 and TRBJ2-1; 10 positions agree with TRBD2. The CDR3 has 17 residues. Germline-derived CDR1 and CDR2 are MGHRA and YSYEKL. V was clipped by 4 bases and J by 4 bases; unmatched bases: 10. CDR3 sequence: CASSPNLAGGTYNEQFF. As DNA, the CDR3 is TGCGCCAGCAGCCCAAACTTAGCGGGGGGAACATACAATGAGCAGTTCTTC.

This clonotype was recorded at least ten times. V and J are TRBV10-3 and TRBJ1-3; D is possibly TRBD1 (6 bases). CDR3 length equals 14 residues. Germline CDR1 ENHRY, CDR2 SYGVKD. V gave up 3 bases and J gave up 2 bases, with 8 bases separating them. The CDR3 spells CAISDRTAGNTIYF. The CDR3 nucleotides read TGTGCCATCAGTGATAGGACAGCTGGAAACACCATATATTTT.